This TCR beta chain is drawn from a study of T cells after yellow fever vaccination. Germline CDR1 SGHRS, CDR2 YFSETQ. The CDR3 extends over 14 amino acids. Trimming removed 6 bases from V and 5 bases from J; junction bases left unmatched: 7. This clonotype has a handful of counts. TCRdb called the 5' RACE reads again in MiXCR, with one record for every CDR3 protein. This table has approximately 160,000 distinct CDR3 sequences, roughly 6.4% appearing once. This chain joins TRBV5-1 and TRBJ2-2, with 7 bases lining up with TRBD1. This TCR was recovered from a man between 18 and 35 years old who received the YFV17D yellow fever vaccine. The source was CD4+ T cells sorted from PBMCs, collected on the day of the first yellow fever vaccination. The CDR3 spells CASKKLTGTGELFF. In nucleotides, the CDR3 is TGCGCCAGCAAGAAGTTGACAGGGACCGGGGAGCTGTTTTTT.